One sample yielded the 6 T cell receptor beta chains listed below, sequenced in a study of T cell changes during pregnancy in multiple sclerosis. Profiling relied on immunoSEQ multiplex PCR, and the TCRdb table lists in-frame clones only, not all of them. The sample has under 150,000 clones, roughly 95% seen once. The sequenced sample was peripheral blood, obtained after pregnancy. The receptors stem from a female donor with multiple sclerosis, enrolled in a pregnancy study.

CDR3 region: CASSSVGGGYTF. CDR3 bases: TGTGCCAGCAGCTCGGTGGGAGGTGGCTACACCTTC. V gene TRBV7-8 combines with J gene TRBJ1-2; no definite D call. Germline V CDR1 and CDR2: SGHVS, FQNEAQ. The CDR3 extends over 12 amino acids. Trimming took off 4 bases at V and 7 bases at J, with 10 bases between the two ends.

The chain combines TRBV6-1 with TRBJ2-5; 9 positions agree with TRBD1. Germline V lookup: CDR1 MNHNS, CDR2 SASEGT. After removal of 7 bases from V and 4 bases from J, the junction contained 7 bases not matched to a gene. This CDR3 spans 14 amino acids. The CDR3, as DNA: TGTGCCAGCATCGGACAGGGGTTTGCAGAGACCCAGTACTTC. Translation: CASIGQGFAETQYF.

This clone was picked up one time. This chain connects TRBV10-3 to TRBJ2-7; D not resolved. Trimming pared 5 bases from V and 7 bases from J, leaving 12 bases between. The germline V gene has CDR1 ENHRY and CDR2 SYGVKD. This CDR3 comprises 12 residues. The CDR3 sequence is CAISSTSDEQYF. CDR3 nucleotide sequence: TGTGCCATCAGTAGCACCTCCGATGAGCAGTACTTC.

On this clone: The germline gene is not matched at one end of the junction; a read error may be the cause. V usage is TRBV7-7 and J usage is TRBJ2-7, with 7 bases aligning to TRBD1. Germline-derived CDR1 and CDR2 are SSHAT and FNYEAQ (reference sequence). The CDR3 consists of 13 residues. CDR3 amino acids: CASSLTDRAEQYF. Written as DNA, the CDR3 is TGTGCTAGCAGCTTAACCGACAGGGCCGAGCAGTACTTC.

Here the CDR3 reads CASRASGLLGETQYF. CDR3 DNA sequence: TGTGCCAGCAGAGCCAGCGGTCTCCTGGGAGAGACCCAGTACTTC. This chain uses TRBV5-5 with TRBJ2-5, with a weak D call TRBD2 (5 bases). Trimming pared 5 bases from V and 4 bases from J, leaving 18 bases between. Germline-derived CDR1 and CDR2 are SGHKS and YYEKEE (reference sequence). The CDR3 spans 15 residues.

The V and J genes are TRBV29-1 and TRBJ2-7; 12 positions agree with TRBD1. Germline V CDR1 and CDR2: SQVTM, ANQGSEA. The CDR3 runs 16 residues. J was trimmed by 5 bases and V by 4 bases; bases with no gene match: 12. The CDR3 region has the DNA TGCAGCGTTGGCTTCACCGGGACAGGGGGCAGGAACGAGCAGTACTTC. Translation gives CSVGFTGTGGRNEQYF.